This T cell receptor beta chain was sequenced for a study of CD8+ T cells in alopecia areata. Study in general: Each of the treated patients was given oral tofacitinib, 5 to 10 mg twice daily, for moderate-to-severe alopecia areata.

Study-wide findings and caveats: Relative to normal scalp, lesional scalp, especially alopecia totalis/universalis, showed higher clonality.

Once RNA had been extracted, it was reverse transcribed into cDNA to act as the sequencing template. Produced via immunoSEQ multiplex PCR; TCRdb's table is partial and in-frame only. The repertoire holds more than 95,000 clones, with approximately 57% as singletons. The treatment was: oral pan-JAK inhibitor, 5-10 mg twice daily. The length of the CDR3 is 18 residues. Trimming left V 5 bases short and J 2 bases short, with 27 bases between. Germline CDR1 is GTSNPN and CDR2 is SVGIG (reference sequence). Comments on this clone: Its antigen is still unknown.

The clonotype comes from a human donor with alopecia areata. This chain links TRBV30 with TRBJ1-2; D unclear. The sequencing used CD4+ T cells sorted from blood, collected at week 4, from a patient treated with tofacitinib. CDR3 residues: CAWEELATPRFLNYGYTF. In nucleotides, the CDR3 is TGTGCCTGGGAGGAGTTGGCCACCCCAAGGTTTCTCAACTATGGCTACACCTTC.